These 6 T cell receptor beta chains originate from one sample sequenced in a study of metastatic and nonmetastatic thyroid tumors. MiXCR re-clonotyped the PCR reads for TCRdb. The sample lists under 40,000 clones, about 18% occurring once. Treatment of any kind had been given to no patient before thyroid surgery. Sequenced material: blood. These receptors all stem from a male donor with papillary thyroid cancer or a benign thyroid nodule (not recorded which). Some clones in this sample may be carry-over from other donors' samples.

Note on this clone: Since a much larger clone is just one base distant, this may be a read error. The sample contains more than one DNA sequence encoding this CDR3. The rearrangement links TRBV5-4 to TRBJ2-1, with 11 nucleotides matching TRBD2. This CDR3 has 16 residues. From germline, CDR1 is SGHNT and CDR2 YYREEE (reference sequence). V was clipped by 0 bases and J by 7 bases; unmatched bases: 6. CDR3 nucleotide sequence: TGTGCCAGCAGCTTGGGTACTAGCGGGGGTTGGAATGAGCAGTTCTTC. Translating it yields CASSLGTSGGWNEQFF.

This clone was detected ten times or more. This chain connects TRBV7-9 to TRBJ2-5; D might be TRBD2 (5 bases). The CDR3 consists of 14 residues. V was clipped by 1 base and J by 5 bases, with 11 bases between them. Germline CDR1 is SEHNR and CDR2 is FQNEAQ (reference sequence). The CDR3 coding sequence is TGTGCCAGCAGCTTAGAACCGGGGTGGGAGACCCAGTACTTC. This translates into CASSLEPGWETQYF. Full variable domain (missing parts from reference TRBV7-9 and TRBJ2-5): DTGVSQNPRHKITKRGQNVTFRCDPISEHNRLYWYRQTLGQGPEFLTYFQNEAQLEKSRLLSDRFSAERPKGSFSTLEIQRTEQGDSAMYLCASSLEPGWETQYFGPGTRLLVL.

This clone was recorded many times. The rearrangement joins TRBV7-3 to TRBJ2-5; 9 bases match TRBD2. V shed 5 bases and J 5 bases; nucleotides not matched to a gene: 9. Germline CDR1 and CDR2: SGHTA and FQGTGA. This CDR3 has 15 residues. DNA of the CDR3: TGTGCCAGCAGCCCATTAGCGGGGGATAGGGAGACCCAGTACTTC. Translation: CASSPLAGDRETQYF.

This clone was seen ten or more times. The chain carries TRBV10-2 and TRBJ2-7; D may be TRBD2 (6 bases). Trimming pared 3 bases from V and 0 bases from J, leaving 12 bases between. Germline CDR1 and CDR2: WSHSY and SAAADI. CDR3 length: 15 residues. Here the CDR3 reads CASSDGGDGSYEQYF. The CDR3 region has the DNA TGCGCCAGCAGTGACGGCGGGGATGGCTCCTACGAGCAGTACTTC.

This sequence joins TRBV20-1 and TRBJ2-7; 10 positions agree with TRBD2. Germline assignment: CDR1 DFQATT and CDR2 SNEGSKA (reference sequence). The CDR3 sequence is 18 residues long. The V gene end was trimmed by 2 bases and the J gene end by 5 bases; junction bases not matched to a gene: 18. The CDR3 bases are TGCAGTGCTAGAAGATGGTGGGCTAGCGGGAGTATCTTCCACGAGCAGTACTTC. It is translated as CSARRWWASGSIFHEQYF.

This clone was seen ten or more times. This chain uses TRBV27 with TRBJ2-3; 8 positions match TRBD1. CDR1 is MNHEY and CDR2 is SMNVEV in the germline V gene (reference sequence). The CDR3 loop spans 17 amino acids. J lost 1 base, V lost 2 bases, and 8 bases had no gene match. The CDR3 coding sequence is TGTGCCAGCAGTTTACAATTACAGGGGGATGGCACAGATACGCAGTATTTT. This encodes CASSLQLQGDGTDTQYF.